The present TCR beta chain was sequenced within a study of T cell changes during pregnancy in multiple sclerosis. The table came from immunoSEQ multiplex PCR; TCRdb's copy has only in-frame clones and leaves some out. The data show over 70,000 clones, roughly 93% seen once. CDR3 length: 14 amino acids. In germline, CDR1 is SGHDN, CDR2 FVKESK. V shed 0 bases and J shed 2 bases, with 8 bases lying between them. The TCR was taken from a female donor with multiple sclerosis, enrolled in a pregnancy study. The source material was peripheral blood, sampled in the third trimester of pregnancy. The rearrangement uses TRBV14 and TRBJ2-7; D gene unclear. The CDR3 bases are TGTGCCAGCAGCCAAGATGGCCAAACCTACGAGCAGTACTTC. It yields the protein CASSQDGQTYEQYF.